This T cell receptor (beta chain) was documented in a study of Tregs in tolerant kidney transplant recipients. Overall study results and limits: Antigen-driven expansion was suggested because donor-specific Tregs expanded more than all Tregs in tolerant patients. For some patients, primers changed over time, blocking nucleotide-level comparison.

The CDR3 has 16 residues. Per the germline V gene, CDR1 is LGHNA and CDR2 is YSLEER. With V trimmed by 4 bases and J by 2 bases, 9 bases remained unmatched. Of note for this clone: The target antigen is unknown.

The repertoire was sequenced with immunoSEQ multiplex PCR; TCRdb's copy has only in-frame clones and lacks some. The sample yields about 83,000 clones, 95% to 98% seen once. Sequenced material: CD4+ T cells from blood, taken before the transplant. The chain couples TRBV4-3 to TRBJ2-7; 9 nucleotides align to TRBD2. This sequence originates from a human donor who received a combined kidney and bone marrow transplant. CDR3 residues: CASSPQAGGEPYEQYF. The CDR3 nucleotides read TGCGCCAGCAGCCCACAAGCGGGAGGTGAGCCCTACGAGCAGTACTTC.